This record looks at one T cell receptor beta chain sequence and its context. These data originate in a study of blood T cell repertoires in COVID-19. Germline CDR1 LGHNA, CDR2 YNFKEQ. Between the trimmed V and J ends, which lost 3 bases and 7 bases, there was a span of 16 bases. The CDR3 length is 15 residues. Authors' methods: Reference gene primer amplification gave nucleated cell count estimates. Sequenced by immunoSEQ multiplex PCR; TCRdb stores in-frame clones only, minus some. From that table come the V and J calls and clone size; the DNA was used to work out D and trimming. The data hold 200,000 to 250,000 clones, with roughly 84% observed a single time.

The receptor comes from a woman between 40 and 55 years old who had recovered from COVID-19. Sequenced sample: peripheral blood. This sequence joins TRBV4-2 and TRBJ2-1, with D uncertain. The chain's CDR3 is CASSQQAQKSNEQFF. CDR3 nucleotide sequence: TGTGCCAGCAGCCAGCAGGCGCAGAAGTCAAATGAGCAGTTCTTC.